This entry lists 21 T cell receptor beta chains sequenced from one sample in a study of OX40 agonist ivuxolimab in advanced cancers. Sequencing used immunoSEQ multiplex PCR; TCRdb keeps in-frame clones, though not all of them. Of roughly 60,000 clones detected, almost 95% appear once; the ten largest clones hold approximately 19%. The sample in question was CD4+ or CD8+ T cells sorted from blood, obtained in a trial of the OX40 agonist ivuxolimab. Source of these receptors: an adult with an advanced solid tumor such as melanoma, head and neck, liver or kidney cancer.

V and J are TRBV7-9 and TRBJ1-1; 7 bases match TRBD1. Trimming removed 6 bases from V and 4 bases from J; junction bases left unmatched: 2. The germline gives CDR1 SEHNR, CDR2 FQNEAQ (reference sequence). CDR3 size: 12 residues. The CDR3 sequence: CASRDRITEAFF. In DNA, the CDR3 is TGTGCCAGCAGGGACAGGATCACTGAAGCTTTCTTT. The full variable domain, in which reference TRBV7-9 and TRBJ1-1 provide the parts outside the CDR3, is DTGVSQNPRHKITKRGQNVTFRCDPISEHNRLYWYRQTLGQGPEFLTYFQNEAQLEKSRLLSDRFSAERPKGSFSTLEIQRTEQGDSAMYLCASRDRITEAFFGQGTRLTVV.

This clone has a count of ten or more. The chain uses TRBV6-1 and TRBJ2-2, with no clear D. Germline V CDR1 and CDR2: MNHNS, SASEGT. The germline V and J ends were trimmed by 8 bases and 7 bases, with 5 bases remaining between them. The CDR3 is 10 residues long. The CDR3 loop reads CASGDGELFF. The CDR3 bases are TGTGCCAGCGGGGACGGGGAGCTGTTTTTT.

The chain is built from TRBV4-3 and TRBJ2-3; D not certain. The CDR3 is 13 amino acids. Trimming cost V 5 bases and J 6 bases, with 12 bases left between them. In germline, CDR1 is LGHNA, CDR2 YSLEER. The CDR3 reads CASSTVRRDTQYF. Here the CDR3 DNA reads TGCGCCAGCAGCACCGTTAGAAGGGATACGCAGTATTTT.

This rearrangement joins TRBV27 to TRBJ2-7, with D possibly called TRBD1 or TRBD2 (5 bases each). Trimming stripped 1 base from V and 6 bases from J, with 10 bases between. The length of the CDR3 is 13 residues. CDR1 is MNHEY, CDR2 SMNVEV, per germline (reference sequence). CDR3 bases: TGTGCCAGCAGTTTATATGAGGGGTTCGAGCAGTACTTC. Amino acids: CASSLYEGFEQYF.

The CDR3, as DNA: TGTGCCAGCAGGGAGACCTTTAGCACAGATACGCAGTATTTT. Its translation: CASRETFSTDTQYF. The rearrangement links TRBV6-5 to TRBJ2-3, with D uncertain. Germline CDR1 is MNHEY and CDR2 is SVGAGI. V dropped 6 bases and J dropped 0 bases, with 10 bases sitting between them. This CDR3 has 14 residues.

This clone was seen just once. The genes are TRBV19 and TRBJ1-5; TRBD1 matches 8 bases. CDR3 size: 17 residues. Germline V gives CDR1 LNHDA, CDR2 SQIVND (reference sequence). The V and J ends lost 6 bases and 0 bases, in that order; junction bases with no gene match: 10. CDR3 residues: CASRTEQGDLSNQPQHF. DNA for the CDR3: TGTGCCAGTAGGACCGAACAGGGGGATCTTAGCAATCAGCCCCAGCATTTT.

This clone was seen once. This sequence joins TRBV5-4 and TRBJ2-5; 12 bases are shared with TRBD1. The last part of the DNA fits TRBJ2-7 better; the J call may be wrong. Germline-derived CDR1 and CDR2 are SGHNT and YYREEE (reference sequence). The CDR3 loop spans 17 amino acids. The CDR3 DNA reads TGTGCCAGCAGCGGGCCCGGGACAGGGGGCATATCCTACGAGCAGTACTTC. It encodes CASSGPGTGGISYEQYF.

The J gene is TRBJ2-7, the V gene TRBV5-3, with 15 bases identical to TRBD2. TRBV5-3 is classed as an ORF, of uncertain function. This CDR3 region has 17 residues. With 2 bases clipped from V and 5 bases from J, the junction kept 8 bases outside the gene matches. The CDR3 nucleotides are TGTGCCAGAAGCTTCCGGACTAGCGGGAGGGCAAAGCACGAGCAGTACTTC. As protein: CARSFRTSGRAKHEQYF.

The rearrangement uses TRBV29-1 and TRBJ1-2; perhaps TRBD1 as D (6 bases). Germline assignment: CDR1 SQVTM and CDR2 ANQGSEA. The CDR3 spans 16 residues. Trimming cost V 1 base and J 0 bases, with 15 bases left between them. CDR3 protein: CSVEGIWRGANYGYTF. The CDR3 bases are TGCAGCGTTGAAGGGATATGGAGGGGGGCTAACTATGGCTACACCTTC.

This chain links TRBV19 with TRBJ2-1; no clear D gene. The CDR3 runs 15 residues. Germline V CDR1 and CDR2: LNHDA, SQIVND (reference sequence). The V gene lost 1 base and the J gene lost 3 bases, with 10 bases spanning the gap. This CDR3 is CASSIVILGYNEQFF. In DNA, the CDR3 is TGTGCCAGTAGTATAGTCATATTGGGCTACAATGAGCAGTTCTTC.

V usage is TRBV4-3 and J usage is TRBJ2-2; the match to TRBD1 covers 10 bases. The V gene end was trimmed by 1 base and the J gene end by 4 bases; junction bases not matched to a gene: 3. The germline V gene has CDR1 LGHNA and CDR2 YSLEER. The CDR3 consists of 16 residues. The CDR3 DNA sequence: TGCGCCAGCAGCCAAGGGACAGGGGGAGTCACCGGGGAGCTGTTTTTT. This encodes CASSQGTGGVTGELFF.

This clone was recorded once. V usage is TRBV11-3 and J usage is TRBJ2-7; D gene uncertain. The V gene's germline CDR1 is SGHNT and CDR2 YENEEA. Deletions cut 4 bases from V and 0 bases from J, with 10 bases between. The CDR3 is 14 amino acids. Written as DNA, the CDR3 is TGTGCCAGCAGCTCCTGGACGGGCTCCTACGAGCAGTACTTC. Translated, it gives CASSSWTGSYEQYF.

This clone was counted a single time. The rearrangement joins TRBV28 to TRBJ2-3; D is possibly TRBD1 (5 bases). The CDR3 is made up of 15 amino acids. Germline lookup yields CDR1 MDHEN and CDR2 SYDVKM. Trimming removed 10 bases at V and 0 bases at J, with 17 bases between. The CDR3 reads CAIRQQHSSTDTQYF. The CDR3 DNA sequence: TGTGCCATCAGACAGCAACACTCTAGCACAGATACGCAGTATTTT. The full variable domain, rest sourced from reference TRBV28 and TRBJ2-3, is DVKVTQSSRYLVKRTGEKVFLECVQDMDHENMFWYRQDPGLGLRLIYFSYDVKMKEKGDIPEGYSVSREKKERFSLILESASTNQTSMYLCAIRQQHSSTDTQYFGPGTRLTVL.

The chain uses TRBV6-6 and TRBJ2-7; unclear D gene. Trimming cost V 0 bases and J 3 bases, with 3 bases left between them. Per germline, CDR1 MNHNY and CDR2 SVGAGI (reference sequence). This CDR3 region has 12 residues. The CDR3: CASSYSDYEQYF. CDR3 coding DNA: TGTGCCAGCAGTTACTCGGACTACGAGCAGTACTTC.

V and J are TRBV10-3 and TRBJ2-5; 16 nucleotides agree with TRBD2. This CDR3 has 19 amino acids. Trimming took 2 bases from V and 0 from J; bases not matched to a gene: 6. Germline CDR1 reads ENHRY; CDR2 reads SYGVKD. CDR3 bases: TGTGCCATCAGTGAGATGGGACTAGCGGGAGGGCCTTACCAAGAGACCCAGTACTTC. It translates to CAISEMGLAGGPYQETQYF.

The rearrangement uses TRBV7-9 and TRBJ2-7; 9 bases fit TRBD2. CDR3 length: 14 amino acids. V shed 6 bases and J 4 bases; nucleotides not matched to a gene: 7. Germline V gives CDR1 SEHNR, CDR2 FQNEAQ (reference sequence). CDR3 in amino acids: CASSRGGRGYEQYF. The CDR3 bases are TGTGCCAGCAGTAGGGGCGGGAGGGGTTACGAGCAGTACTTC.

The chain is built from TRBV7-9 and TRBJ2-7; 15 nucleotides agree with TRBD2. CDR1 is SEHNR, CDR2 FQNEAQ, per germline (reference sequence). With V trimmed by 5 bases and J by 2 bases, 10 bases remained unmatched. The CDR3 is made up of 18 amino acids. The CDR3 nucleotides are TGTGCCAGCAGCGTTGGACTAGCGGGAGGGAGAACGCCCTACGAGCAGTACTTC. Amino acids: CASSVGLAGGRTPYEQYF. Complete variable domain (other parts from reference TRBV7-9 and TRBJ2-7): DTGVSQNPRHKITKRGQNVTFRCDPISEHNRLYWYRQTLGQGPEFLTYFQNEAQLEKSRLLSDRFSAERPKGSFSTLEIQRTEQGDSAMYLCASSVGLAGGRTPYEQYFGPGTRLTVT.

This clone occurred once. This rearrangement joins TRBV13 to TRBJ2-7; 7 bases are a match to TRBD2. The CDR3 contains 16 residues. Germline values: CDR1 PRHDT, CDR2 FYEKMQ (reference sequence). The V segment lost 0 bases and the J segment 6 bases; nucleotides outside the gene matches: 11. The CDR3 spells CASSLGRREILGEQYF. CDR3 nucleotides: TGTGCCAGCAGCTTAGGACGGCGGGAGATTCTTGGCGAGCAGTACTTC.

V gene TRBV4-3 combines with J gene TRBJ2-7; 7 nucleotides line up with TRBD2. There are 14 residues in the CDR3. Germline-derived CDR1 and CDR2 are LGHNA and YSLEER. The trim removed 3 bases at V and 1 base at J, leaving 3 bases unmatched. CDR3 nucleotide sequence: TGCGCCAGCAGCCATGCTAGCGGATCCTACGAGCAGTACTTC. Encoded protein: CASSHASGSYEQYF.

The chain has TRBV28 and TRBJ2-7; D perhaps matches TRBD2 (6 bases). V lost 4 bases and J 1 base, leaving 14 bases between the germline ends. Germline V gene data show CDR1 as MDHEN and CDR2 as SYDVKM. This CDR3 comprises 15 residues. The CDR3 loop is CASSSYSGQSYEQYF. CDR3 sequence (DNA): TGTGCCAGCAGTTCCTACAGCGGGCAATCCTACGAGCAGTACTTC.

The CDR3 DNA sequence: TGTGCCAGCAGCTTCCTCCTAGCGGGAGTCGGCACAGATACGCAGTATTTT. Its protein product is CASSFLLAGVGTDTQYF. V is TRBV7-2 and J is TRBJ2-3, with 10 bases matching TRBD2. The CDR3 runs 17 residues. The V segment lost 3 bases and the J segment 1 base; nucleotides outside the gene matches: 7. Germline V gene lookup returns CDR1 SGHTA and CDR2 FQGNSA.